This TCR beta chain comes out of a study of T-cell reconstitution after alpha-beta-depleted transplantation in children. The study, taken as a whole, reports: Newly made T cells mostly supplied T-cell counts and diversity one year after transplant. There were reportedly several hundred expanded graft clones from which alpha-beta T cells came about two months after transplant.

Concerning this clonotype: No antigen is known for it.

The authors prepared the TCRbeta library with unique molecular identifiers. TCRdb reanalysed the PCR reads using MiXCR and keeps one entry per CDR3 protein. The table records 350,000 to 500,000 distinct CDR3 sequences, 43% of them present only once. Sequences were derived from PBMCs, sampled before TCRalphabeta/CD19-depleted stem cell transplant. This clonotype originated in a girl aged 2-10 years with aplastic anemia, due to receive a stem cell transplant.

CDR3 nucleotides: TGCAGCGTCCGGCAGGACTACGGCCCGAATGAGCAGTTCTTC. Its translation: CSVRQDYGPNEQFF. The chain has TRBV29-1 and TRBJ2-1; a possible D gene is TRBD2 (6 bases). Deletions cut 6 bases from V and 7 bases from J, with 19 bases between. CDR1 is SQVTM, CDR2 ANQGSEA, per germline. CDR3 length: 14 amino acids.